These 23 T cell receptor beta chains were all obtained from the same sample, sequenced in a study of T cell responses to AZD1222 COVID-19 vaccine. Measured with immunoSEQ multiplex PCR; TCRdb has only the in-frame clones, and not every one. The table shows some 130,000 clones, with over 85% occurring only once. The sequences come from peripheral blood, collected on day 0 of AZD1222 vaccination. Every receptor here comes from an adult in good health.

This clone has just one count. The rearrangement joins TRBV6-5 to TRBJ2-5, with D hard to call. CDR3 length: 12 amino acids. Trimming pared 9 bases from V and 2 bases from J, leaving 10 bases between. Germline lookup yields CDR1 MNHEY and CDR2 SVGAGI. The CDR3 spells CARRHSQETQYF. DNA of the CDR3: TGTGCCAGGAGACATAGTCAAGAGACCCAGTACTTC.

V and J are TRBV29-1 and TRBJ2-5; a possible D gene is TRBD2 (6 bases). V was cut by 8 bases and J by 3 bases, with 16 bases left in between. The CDR3 consists of 13 residues. The germline V gene has CDR1 SQVTM and CDR2 ANQGSEA. CDR3 DNA: TGCAGCAGCCTAGGAGGCGGGAAAGAGACCCAGTACTTC. It translates to CSSLGGGKETQYF. Complete variable domain (other parts from reference TRBV29-1 and TRBJ2-5): SAVISQKPSRDICQRGTSLTIQCQVDSQVTMMFWYRQQPGQSLTLIATANQGSEATYESGFVIDKFPISRPNLTFSTLTVSNMSPEDSSIYLCSSLGGGKETQYFGPGTRLLVL.

J is TRBJ2-7 and V is TRBV19; D gene uncertain. V was cut by 1 base and J by 3 bases, with 7 bases left in between. This CDR3 is 13 amino acids long. Per the germline V gene, CDR1 is LNHDA and CDR2 is SQIVND (reference sequence). This CDR3 is CASSIAPDYEQYF. CDR3 bases: TGTGCCAGTAGTATAGCTCCTGACTACGAGCAGTACTTC.

The V and J genes are TRBV28 and TRBJ2-7; 8 bases are a match to TRBD2. The CDR3 totals 14 residues. V was pared by 4 bases and J by 7 bases, with 9 bases of the junction left unmatched. The germline V gene has CDR1 MDHEN and CDR2 SYDVKM. The CDR3 protein is CASSSSGLALEQYF. DNA for the CDR3: TGTGCCAGCAGTTCCTCTGGACTAGCTTTAGAGCAGTACTTC.

The V and J genes are TRBV5-4 and TRBJ2-1, with 11 bases fitting TRBD2. Trimming removed 3 bases from V and 7 bases from J; junction bases left unmatched: 6. The CDR3 extends over 15 amino acids. Germline V gene sequence: CDR1 SGHNT, CDR2 YYREEE (reference sequence). The DNA of the CDR3 is TGTGCCAGCAGCTCTCCGGGACTAGCGGATAATGAGCAGTTCTTC. This codes for CASSSPGLADNEQFF.

This clone was recorded only once. V usage is TRBV30 and J usage is TRBJ1-2; D remains unclear. CDR1 is GTSNPN, CDR2 SVGIG, per germline (reference sequence). This CDR3 region has 11 residues. Between the trimmed V and J ends, which lost 1 base and 5 bases, there was a span of 5 bases. The CDR3 reads CAWSDQYGYTF. DNA for the CDR3: TGTGCCTGGAGTGACCAATATGGCTACACCTTC. Variable domain in full (rest from reference TRBV30 and TRBJ1-2): SQTIHQWPATLVQPVGSPLSLECTVEGTSNPNLYWYRQAAGRGLQLLFYSVGIGQISSEVPQNLSASRPQDRQFILSSKKLLLSDSGFYLCAWSDQYGYTFGSGTRLTVV.

CDR3 sequence: CASSYSVGTGSSYEQYF. CDR3 DNA: TGTGCCAGCAGTTACTCGGTCGGGACAGGGTCTTCCTACGAGCAGTACTTC. The genes are TRBV6-2 or TRBV6-3 and TRBJ2-7; 9 bases line up with TRBD1. The length of the CDR3 is 17 residues. V dropped 0 bases and J dropped 1; count of bases not matched to a gene: 7. Germline V gene data show CDR1 as MNHEY and CDR2 as SVGEGT.

Comment on this clone: The same CDR3 can be traced to other DNA sequences in this sample. The chain recombines TRBV27 with TRBJ1-1; 7 bases line up with TRBD1. Germline CDR1 reads MNHEY; CDR2 reads SMNVEV (reference sequence). The CDR3 totals 13 residues. J gave up 8 bases and V 6 bases, and 9 bases lay outside the gene matches. CDR3 in DNA: TGTGCCAGCAGCCGACAGGGAAGATCCGAAGCTTTCTTT. Amino acid sequence: CASSRQGRSEAFF.

DNA of the CDR3: TGTGCCAGCAGCTTCCGACAGGGCTCTGGAAACACCATATATTTT. Its translation is CASSFRQGSGNTIYF. J is TRBJ1-3 and V is TRBV9; 7 bases align to TRBD1. V lost 4 bases, J lost 0 bases, and 4 bases stayed unmatched. Germline CDR1 and CDR2: SGDLS and YYNGEE. The CDR3 is 15 amino acids.

J is TRBJ2-3 and V is TRBV28, with 16 bases that match TRBD2. The ends lost 9 bases at V and 1 base at J; junction bases unmatched: 7. Germline CDR1 and CDR2: MDHEN and SYDVKM. This CDR3 contains 17 residues. DNA of the CDR3: TGTGCCAGTGCTGGGACTAGCGGGAGGGCTGGCACAGATACGCAGTATTTT. Translating it yields CASAGTSGRAGTDTQYF.

The chain recombines TRBV2 with TRBJ1-1; D call uncertain. V shed 6 bases and J shed 1 base, with 12 bases lying between them. Germline CDR1 SNHLY, CDR2 FYNNEI. This CDR3 is built from 14 residues. The CDR3 spells CASRAPRRNTEAFF. The DNA for the CDR3 is TGTGCCAGCAGGGCACCACGGCGGAACACTGAAGCTTTCTTT.

The chain is built from TRBV10-2 and TRBJ1-6; D might be TRBD1 (6 bases). The CDR3 runs to 13 residues. Germline-derived CDR1 and CDR2 are WSHSY and SAAADI. V gave up 6 bases and J gave up 7 bases, with 10 bases separating them. Written as DNA, the CDR3 is TGCGCCAGCAGGGCAGGGGTCAATTCACCCCTCCACTTT. Encoded protein: CASRAGVNSPLHF.

The V and J genes are TRBV28 and TRBJ2-3; D ambiguous. This CDR3 spans 12 amino acids. The ends were cut back, 6 bases at V and 3 bases at J, with 7 bases in the middle. The germline gives CDR1 MDHEN, CDR2 SYDVKM. CDR3 sequence reads: CASRSMTDTQYF. CDR3 nucleotides: TGTGCCAGCAGGTCGATGACAGATACGCAGTATTTT.

This rearrangement joins TRBV27 to TRBJ1-2, with 8 bases lining up with TRBD1. The CDR3 has 16 residues. The trim removed 2 bases at V and 2 bases at J, leaving 7 bases unmatched. Germline lookup yields CDR1 MNHEY and CDR2 SMNVEV (reference sequence). CDR3 sequence: CASSLGRGRRNYGYTF. For the CDR3, the DNA is TGTGCCAGCAGTTTAGGCAGGGGGCGGAGGAACTATGGCTACACCTTC.

The chain is built from TRBV7-3 and TRBJ1-1; 10 nucleotides line up with TRBD1. The CDR3 is made up of 15 amino acids. The V gene's germline CDR1 is SGHTA and CDR2 FQGTGA. V was clipped by 5 bases and J by 3 bases; unmatched bases: 6. The CDR3 spells CASSPGTGAHTEAFF. As DNA, the CDR3 is TGTGCCAGCAGCCCCGGGACAGGGGCTCACACTGAAGCTTTCTTT.

The V and J genes are TRBV19 and TRBJ2-6; tentative D call: TRBD1 (6 bases). The CDR3 length is 17 residues. Trimming took 6 bases from V and 3 from J, leaving 18 bases between them. CDR1 and CDR2 from the germline V gene are LNHDA and SQIVND (reference sequence). The CDR3 here is CASRGEQQGFGANVLTF. Written as DNA, the CDR3 is TGTGCCAGTAGAGGGGAGCAACAGGGTTTTGGGGCCAACGTCCTGACTTTC.

The J gene is TRBJ1-2, the V gene TRBV6-2 or TRBV6-3; D unclear. This CDR3 region has 13 residues. CDR1 MNHEY and CDR2 SVGEGT come from the germline V gene. The V and J ends lost 4 bases and 8 bases respectively, with 14 bases between them. The CDR3 loop is CASSFGPTIGYTF. CDR3 nucleotide sequence: TGTGCCAGCAGTTTCGGACCGACTATCGGCTACACCTTC.

J is TRBJ1-3 and V is TRBV28; TRBD1 agrees at 8 bases. The V segment lost 5 bases and the J segment 1 base; nucleotides outside the gene matches: 7. From germline, CDR1 is MDHEN and CDR2 SYDVKM. CDR3 length: 16 amino acids. CDR3 residues: CASSPVQGVSGNTIYF. The CDR3 DNA follows: TGTGCCAGCAGTCCCGTACAGGGGGTTTCTGGAAACACCATATATTTT.

The rearrangement uses TRBV28 and TRBJ1-1; D remains ambiguous. CDR1 is MDHEN and CDR2 is SYDVKM in the germline V gene. This CDR3 is built from 15 residues. V was pared by 5 bases and J by 1 base, with 14 bases between. In nucleotides, the CDR3 is TGTGCCAGCAGTCCCCGGGTCTCGCCGAACACTGAAGCTTTCTTT. It codes for CASSPRVSPNTEAFF.

The gene calls are TRBV9 and TRBJ1-6, with D hard to call. The germline CDR1 and CDR2 sequences are SGDLS and YYNGEE. Trimming cost V 0 bases and J 7 bases, with 5 bases left between them. The CDR3 extends over 13 amino acids. As DNA, the CDR3 is TGTGCCAGCAGCGTAGAGAGGAATTCACCCCTCCACTTT. Amino acids: CASSVERNSPLHF.

The chain couples TRBV19 to TRBJ1-5; D is possibly TRBD1 (6 bases). The CDR3 is 16 residues long. V dropped 6 bases and J dropped 1 base, with 16 bases sitting between them. The germline V gene encodes CDR1 LNHDA and CDR2 SQIVND (reference sequence). Written as DNA, the CDR3 is TGTGCCAGTAGGGGGGGCGGTCAAAGAAGCAATCAGCCCCAGCATTTT. Its protein product is CASRGGGQRSNQPQHF.

In DNA, the CDR3 is TGTGCCAGCTCTACGGGCTCAGATACGCAGTATTTT. It encodes CASSTGSDTQYF. This chain joins TRBV6-5 and TRBJ2-3; no clear D. The CDR3 contains 12 residues. In germline, CDR1 is MNHEY, CDR2 SVGAGI. Trimming shortened V by 8 bases and J by 4 bases, and 10 bases separated the two germline ends.

This rearrangement joins TRBV11-2 to TRBJ1-2; perhaps TRBD1 as D (5 bases). CDR1 is SGHAT, CDR2 FQNNGV, per germline. Trimming removed 2 bases from V and 5 bases from J, with 15 bases in between. This CDR3 is built from 15 residues. The CDR3 reads CASSLSGFRDYGYTF. The CDR3 DNA reads TGTGCCAGCAGCTTATCCGGATTCAGGGATTATGGCTACACCTTC.